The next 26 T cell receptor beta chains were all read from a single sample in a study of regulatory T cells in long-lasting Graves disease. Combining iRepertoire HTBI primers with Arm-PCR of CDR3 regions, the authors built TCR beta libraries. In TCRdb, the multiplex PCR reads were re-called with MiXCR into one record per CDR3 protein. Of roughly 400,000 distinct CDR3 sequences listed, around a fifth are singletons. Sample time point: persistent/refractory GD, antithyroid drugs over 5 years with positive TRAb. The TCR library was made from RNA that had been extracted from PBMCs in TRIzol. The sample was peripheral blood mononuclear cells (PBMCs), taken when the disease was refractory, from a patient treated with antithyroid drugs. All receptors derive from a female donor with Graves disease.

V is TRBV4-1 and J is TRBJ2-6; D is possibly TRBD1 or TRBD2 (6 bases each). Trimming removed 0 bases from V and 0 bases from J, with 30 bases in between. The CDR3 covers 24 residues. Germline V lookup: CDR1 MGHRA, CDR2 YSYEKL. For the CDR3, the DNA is TGCGCCAGCAGCCAAGAAGCTACAGGGAGGTGGGGAAATTCCACTTACTCTGGGGCCAACGTCCTGACTTTC. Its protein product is CASSQEATGRWGNSTYSGANVLTF.

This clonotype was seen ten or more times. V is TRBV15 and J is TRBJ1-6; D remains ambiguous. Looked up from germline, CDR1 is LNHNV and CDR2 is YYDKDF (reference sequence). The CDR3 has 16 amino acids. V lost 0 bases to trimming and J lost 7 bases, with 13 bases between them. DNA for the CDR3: TGTGCCACCAGCAGAGATAAATGGCCGCCCAATTCACCCCTCCACTTT. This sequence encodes CATSRDKWPPNSPLHF.

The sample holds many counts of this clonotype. CDR3 bases: TGCAGCGTTGGGACCGGGGGGACTAGGGCTGAGACCCAGTACTTC. Its translation: CSVGTGGTRAETQYF. This rearrangement joins TRBV29-1 to TRBJ2-5; 8 bases fit TRBD2. V was clipped by 4 bases and J by 5 bases; unmatched bases: 12. The CDR3 is 15 residues long. The germline CDR1 and CDR2 sequences are SQVTM and ANQGSEA. Complete variable domain (other parts from reference TRBV29-1 and TRBJ2-5): SAVISQKPSRDICQRGTSLTIQCQVDSQVTMMFWYRQQPGQSLTLIATANQGSEATYESGFVIDKFPISRPNLTFSTLTVSNMSPEDSSIYLCSVGTGGTRAETQYFGPGTRLLVL.

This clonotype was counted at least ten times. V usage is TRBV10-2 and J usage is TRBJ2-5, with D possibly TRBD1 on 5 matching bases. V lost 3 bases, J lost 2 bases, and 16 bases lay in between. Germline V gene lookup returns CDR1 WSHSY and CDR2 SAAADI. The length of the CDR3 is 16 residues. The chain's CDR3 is CASSERQSGPQETQYF. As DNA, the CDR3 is TGCGCCAGCAGTGAACGACAGTCTGGGCCGCAAGAGACCCAGTACTTC.

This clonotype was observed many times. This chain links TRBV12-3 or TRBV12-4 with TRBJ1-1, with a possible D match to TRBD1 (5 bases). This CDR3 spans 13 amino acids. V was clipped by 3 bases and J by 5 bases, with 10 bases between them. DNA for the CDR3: TGTGCCAGCAGTTTCGGGGAGGGGACTGAAGCTTTCTTT. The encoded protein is CASSFGEGTEAFF.

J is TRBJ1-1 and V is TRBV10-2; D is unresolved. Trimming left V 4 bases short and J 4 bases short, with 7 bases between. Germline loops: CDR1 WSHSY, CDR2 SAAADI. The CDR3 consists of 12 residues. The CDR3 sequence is CASSVLRTEAFF. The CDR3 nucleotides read TGCGCCAGCAGTGTGTTACGCACTGAAGCTTTCTTT.

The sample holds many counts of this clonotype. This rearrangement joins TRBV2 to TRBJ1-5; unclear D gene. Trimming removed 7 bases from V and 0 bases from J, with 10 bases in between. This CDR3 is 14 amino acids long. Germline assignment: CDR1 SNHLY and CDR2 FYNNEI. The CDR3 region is CASTLGLSNQPQHF. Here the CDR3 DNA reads TGTGCCAGCACCCTGGGTCTTAGCAATCAGCCCCAGCATTTT.

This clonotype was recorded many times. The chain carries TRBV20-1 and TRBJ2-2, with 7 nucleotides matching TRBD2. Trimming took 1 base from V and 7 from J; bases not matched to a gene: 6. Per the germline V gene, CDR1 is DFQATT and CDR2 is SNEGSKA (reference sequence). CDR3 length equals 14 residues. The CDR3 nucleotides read TGCAGTGCTAGAGTCGGGAGGTTGGACGGGGAGCTGTTTTTT. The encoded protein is CSARVGRLDGELFF.

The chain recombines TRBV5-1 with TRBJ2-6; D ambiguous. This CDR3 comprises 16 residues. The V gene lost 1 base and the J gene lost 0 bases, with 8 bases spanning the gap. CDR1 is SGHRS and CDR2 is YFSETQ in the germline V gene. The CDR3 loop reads CASSLTVNSGANVLTF. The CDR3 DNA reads TGCGCCAGCAGCTTGACAGTAAACTCTGGGGCCAACGTCCTGACTTTC. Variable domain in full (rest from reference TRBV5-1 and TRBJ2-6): KAGVTQTPRYLIKTRGQQVTLSCSPISGHRSVSWYQQTPGQGLQFLFEYFSETQRNKGNFPGRFSGRQFSNSRSEMNVSTLELGDSALYLCASSLTVNSGANVLTFGAGSRLTVL.

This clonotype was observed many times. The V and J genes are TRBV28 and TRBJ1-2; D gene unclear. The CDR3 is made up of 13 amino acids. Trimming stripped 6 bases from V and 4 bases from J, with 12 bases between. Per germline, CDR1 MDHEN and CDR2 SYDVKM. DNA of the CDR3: TGTGCCAGCAGAAATACAGAGAGCTATGGCTACACCTTC. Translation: CASRNTESYGYTF.

The CDR3 spells CASSQGLYGYTF. CDR3 DNA: TGCGCCAGCAGCCAAGGATTATATGGCTACACCTTC. The chain joins TRBV4-1 to TRBJ1-2; D is undetermined. The germline gives CDR1 MGHRA, CDR2 YSYEKL. V dropped 1 base and J dropped 5 bases, with 5 bases sitting between them. CDR3 length equals 12 residues.

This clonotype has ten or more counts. Here the CDR3 reads CASSRTSGRRNEQYF. DNA of the CDR3: TGTGCCAGCAGCCGGACTAGCGGGAGACGCAACGAGCAGTACTTC. V and J are TRBV3-1 and TRBJ2-7; 13 bases agree with TRBD2. CDR3 size: 15 residues. Losses at the gene ends were 4 bases for V and 5 bases for J; bases not matched to a gene: 5. Looked up from germline, CDR1 is LGHDT and CDR2 is YNNKEL (reference sequence).

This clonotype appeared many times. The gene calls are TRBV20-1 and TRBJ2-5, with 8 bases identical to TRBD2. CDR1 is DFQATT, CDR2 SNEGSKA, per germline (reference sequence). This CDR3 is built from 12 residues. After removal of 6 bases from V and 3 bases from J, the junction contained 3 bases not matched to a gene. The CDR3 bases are TGCAGTGCCCGGGGGGGGGAAGAGACCCAGTACTTC. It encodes CSARGGEETQYF.

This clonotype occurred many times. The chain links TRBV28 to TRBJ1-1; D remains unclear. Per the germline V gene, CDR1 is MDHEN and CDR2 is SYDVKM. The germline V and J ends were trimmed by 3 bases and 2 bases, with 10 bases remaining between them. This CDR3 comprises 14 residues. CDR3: CASSLAAYNTEAFF. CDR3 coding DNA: TGTGCCAGCAGTTTGGCGGCTTACAACACTGAAGCTTTCTTT.

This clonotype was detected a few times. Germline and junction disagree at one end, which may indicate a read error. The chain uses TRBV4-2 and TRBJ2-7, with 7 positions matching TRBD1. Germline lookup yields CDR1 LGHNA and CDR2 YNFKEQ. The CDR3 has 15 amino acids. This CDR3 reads CASGQDETGAYEQYF. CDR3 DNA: TGTGCCAGCGGCCAAGATGAAACAGGGGCCTACGAGCAGTACTTC.

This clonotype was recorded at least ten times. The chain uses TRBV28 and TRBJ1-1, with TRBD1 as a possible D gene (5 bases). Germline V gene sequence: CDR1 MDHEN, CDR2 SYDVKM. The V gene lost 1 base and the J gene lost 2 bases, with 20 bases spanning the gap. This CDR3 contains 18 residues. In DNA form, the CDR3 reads TGTGCCAGCAGTTTATTAGGCTACCGGACAACGGGCAACACTGAAGCTTTCTTT. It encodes CASSLLGYRTTGNTEAFF.

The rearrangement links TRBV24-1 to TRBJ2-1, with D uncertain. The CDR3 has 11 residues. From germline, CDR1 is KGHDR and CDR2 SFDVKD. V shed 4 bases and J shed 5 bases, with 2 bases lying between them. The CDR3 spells CATSDHNEQFF. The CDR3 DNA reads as TGTGCCACCAGTGACCACAATGAGCAGTTCTTC.

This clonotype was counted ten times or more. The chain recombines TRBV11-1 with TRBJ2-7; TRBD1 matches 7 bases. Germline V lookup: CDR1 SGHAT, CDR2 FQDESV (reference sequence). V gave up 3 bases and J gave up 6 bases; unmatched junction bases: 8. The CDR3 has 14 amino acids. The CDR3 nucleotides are TGTGCCAGCAGCTTCAACGACAGGGCGGGCGAGCAGTACTTC. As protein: CASSFNDRAGEQYF.

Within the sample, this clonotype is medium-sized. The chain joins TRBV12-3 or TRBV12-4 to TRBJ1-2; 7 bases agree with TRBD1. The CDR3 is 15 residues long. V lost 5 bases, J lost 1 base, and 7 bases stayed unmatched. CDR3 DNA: TGTGCCAGCAGTCAGATACAGGGGAATAACTATGGCTACACCTTC. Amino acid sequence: CASSQIQGNNYGYTF.

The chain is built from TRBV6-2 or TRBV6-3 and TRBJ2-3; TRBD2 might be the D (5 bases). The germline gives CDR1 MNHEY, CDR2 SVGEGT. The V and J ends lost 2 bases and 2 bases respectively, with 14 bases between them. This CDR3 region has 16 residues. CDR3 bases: TGTGCCAGCAGTTACGCAAGCGGCCCCCCCACAGATACGCAGTATTTT. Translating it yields CASSYASGPPTDTQYF.

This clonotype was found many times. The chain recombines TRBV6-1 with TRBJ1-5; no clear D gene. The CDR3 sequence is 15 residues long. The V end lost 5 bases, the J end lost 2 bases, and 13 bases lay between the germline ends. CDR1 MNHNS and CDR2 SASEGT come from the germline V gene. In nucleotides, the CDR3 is TGTGCCAGCAGTCGGGATGGGTCCGGCAATCAGCCCCAGCATTTT. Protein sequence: CASSRDGSGNQPQHF.

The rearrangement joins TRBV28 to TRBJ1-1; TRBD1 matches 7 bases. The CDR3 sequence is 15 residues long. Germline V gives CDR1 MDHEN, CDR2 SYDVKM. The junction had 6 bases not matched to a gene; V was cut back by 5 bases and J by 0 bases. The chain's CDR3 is CASSVTGTVNTEAFF. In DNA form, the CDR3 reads TGTGCCAGCAGTGTAACCGGGACAGTGAACACTGAAGCTTTCTTT.

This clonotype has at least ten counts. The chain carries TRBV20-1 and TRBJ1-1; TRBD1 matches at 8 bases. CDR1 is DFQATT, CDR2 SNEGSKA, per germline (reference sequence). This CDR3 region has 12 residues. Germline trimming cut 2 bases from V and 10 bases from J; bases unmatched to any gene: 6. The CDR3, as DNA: TGCAGTGCTAGAAGGGGAGGACAGGGAGCTTTCTTT. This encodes CSARRGGQGAFF.

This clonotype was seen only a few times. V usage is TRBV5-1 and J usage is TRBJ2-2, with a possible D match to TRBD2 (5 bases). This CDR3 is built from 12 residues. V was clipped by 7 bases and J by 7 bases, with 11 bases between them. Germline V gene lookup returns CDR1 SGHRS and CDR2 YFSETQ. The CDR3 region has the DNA TGCGCCAGCGAAAGAGGGAACGGGGAGCTGTTTTTT. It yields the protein CASERGNGELFF.

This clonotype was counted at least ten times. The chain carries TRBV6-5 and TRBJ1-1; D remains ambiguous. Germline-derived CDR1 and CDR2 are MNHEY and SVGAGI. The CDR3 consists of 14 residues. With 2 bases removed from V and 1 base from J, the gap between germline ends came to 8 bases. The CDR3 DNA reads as TGTGCCAGCAGTTACGGTGGTGGGAACACTGAAGCTTTCTTT. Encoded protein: CASSYGGGNTEAFF.

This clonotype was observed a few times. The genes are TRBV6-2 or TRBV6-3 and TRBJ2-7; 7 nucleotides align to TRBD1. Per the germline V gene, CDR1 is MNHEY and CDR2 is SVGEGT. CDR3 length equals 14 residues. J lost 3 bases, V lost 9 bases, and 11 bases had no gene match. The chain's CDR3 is CASSHPDRLYEQYF. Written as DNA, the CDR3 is TGTGCCAGTTCCCATCCGGACAGGCTCTACGAGCAGTACTTC.